The 22 T cell receptor beta chains in this list originate from one sample, sequenced in a study of blood T cell repertoires in COVID-19. TCRdb's table, derived via immunoSEQ multiplex PCR, lists solely in-frame clones and lacks some. The table includes just over 65,000 clones, more than 80% detected once. The sample taken for sequencing was peripheral blood. The origin of the receptors is a man aged 30 to 45 with acute or convalescent COVID-19.

The CDR3 sequence is CASSPGYRTHYEQYF. The CDR3 nucleotides read TGTGCCAGCAGCCCCGGTTACAGGACCCACTACGAGCAGTACTTC. This rearrangement joins TRBV27 to TRBJ2-7; tentatively, D is TRBD1 (5 bases). The CDR3 runs 15 residues. Germline values: CDR1 MNHEY, CDR2 SMNVEV (reference sequence). V was clipped by 6 bases and J by 3 bases, with 18 bases between them.

For this clone: Sequence at one end of the junction differs from germline and may be a read error. The gene calls are TRBV7-2 and TRBJ2-1, with 7 bases matching TRBD1. The length of the CDR3 is 11 residues. Per the germline V gene, CDR1 is SGHTA and CDR2 is FQGNSA. The CDR3 DNA sequence: TGTGCCAGCAGCTTGGGACAGAGCGTACTCTTC. It encodes CASSLGQSVLF.

The rearrangement joins TRBV6-5 to TRBJ2-7, with 7 bases aligning to TRBD2. Germline V lookup: CDR1 MNHEY, CDR2 SVGAGI. J lost 0 bases, V lost 7 bases, and 6 bases had no gene match. This CDR3 is built from 14 residues. CDR3 region: CASKRDFSSYEQYF. The CDR3 DNA sequence: TGTGCCAGCAAGCGGGACTTTAGCTCCTACGAGCAGTACTTC.

V gene TRBV3-1 (or the pseudogene TRBV3-2) combines with J gene TRBJ2-3, with 9 bases identical to TRBD1. The CDR3 covers 16 residues. V was clipped by 5 bases and J by 2 bases; unmatched bases: 8. CDR1 and CDR2 (germline): LGHDT, YNNKEL (reference sequence). The CDR3 DNA is TGTGCCAGCAGCTACGCCGGGACAGGGTACACAGATACGCAGTATTTT. Residues: CASSYAGTGYTDTQYF.

The CDR3 region is CASSPTQGHGYTF. In DNA form, the CDR3 reads TGTGCCAGCAGTCCCACGCAGGGGCATGGCTACACCTTC. The chain has TRBV28 and TRBJ1-2, with D perhaps TRBD1 (6 bases). The V gene's germline CDR1 is MDHEN and CDR2 SYDVKM. Trimming took off 5 bases at V and 6 bases at J, with 13 bases between the two ends. The CDR3 totals 13 residues.

The chain uses TRBV14 and TRBJ2-1, with 9 bases aligning to TRBD1. The V gene's germline CDR1 is SGHDN and CDR2 FVKESK. The CDR3 covers 15 residues. V shed 8 bases, J shed 5 bases, and the junction held 10 bases outside the gene matches. The CDR3 bases are TGTGCCAGCTCCACGTACAGGGGGCCCCACAATGAGCAGTTCTTC. Translation: CASSTYRGPHNEQFF.

The rearrangement uses TRBV19 and TRBJ1-5; TRBD1 might be the D (5 bases). V was cut by 2 bases and J by 0 bases, with 8 bases left in between. Germline values: CDR1 LNHDA, CDR2 SQIVND (reference sequence). The CDR3 is 15 residues long. CDR3 loop: CASSIQGYSNQPQHF. The CDR3 DNA sequence: TGTGCCAGTAGTATACAGGGATATAGCAATCAGCCCCAGCATTTT. Drawing the rest from reference TRBV19 and TRBJ1-5, the complete variable domain is DGGITQSPKYLFRKEGQNVTLSCEQNLNHDAMYWYRQDPGQGLRLIYYSQIVNDFQKGDIAEGYSVSREKKESFPLTVTSAQKNPTAFYLCASSIQGYSNQPQHFGDGTRLSIL.

The rearrangement joins TRBV24-1 to TRBJ2-3, with D perhaps TRBD1 (7 bases). The CDR3 has 15 amino acids. Germline assignment: CDR1 KGHDR and CDR2 SFDVKD. Trimming took 0 bases from V and 6 from J, leaving 12 bases between them. CDR3 in DNA: TGTGCCACCAGTGATTTGCCAGGGGGAGGTGATACGCAGTATTTT. The encoded protein is CATSDLPGGGDTQYF.

The gene calls are TRBV4-1 and TRBJ2-4; 8 bases are shared with TRBD2. This CDR3 has 16 residues. Germline lookup yields CDR1 MGHRA and CDR2 YSYEKL. The V segment lost 2 bases and the J segment 3 bases; nucleotides outside the gene matches: 6. The CDR3 here is CASSQRGGMGKNIQYF. The CDR3 DNA is TGCGCCAGCAGCCAACGCGGGGGGATGGGCAAAAACATTCAGTACTTC.

Only one count was recorded for this clone. The gene calls are TRBV19 and TRBJ2-1; D remains ambiguous. V lost 5 bases and J lost 7, with 9 bases in between. The CDR3 runs 12 residues. Germline lookup yields CDR1 LNHDA and CDR2 SQIVND (reference sequence). The CDR3 reads CASSAGFNEQFF. As DNA, the CDR3 is TGTGCCAGTAGTGCAGGCTTTAATGAGCAGTTCTTC.

This sequence joins TRBV6-5 and TRBJ2-1, with 8 bases that match TRBD2. CDR1 MNHEY and CDR2 SVGAGI come from the germline V gene. The J segment lost 8 bases and the V segment lost 8 bases, leaving 14 bases of the junction unmatched. The CDR3 is 15 residues long. The CDR3 spells CASATGTSDWHEQFF. As DNA, the CDR3 is TGTGCCAGCGCAACCGGGACTAGTGATTGGCATGAGCAGTTCTTC.

This sequence joins TRBV7-2 and TRBJ2-5; possibly TRBD2 for D (5 bases). CDR1 is SGHTA and CDR2 is FQGNSA in the germline V gene. Trimming took 4 bases from V and 2 from J, leaving 23 bases between them. CDR3 length equals 18 residues. The CDR3, as DNA: TGTGCCAGCAGCTACCCTCTGGCGGTCGGGATACCTCAAGAGACCCAGTACTTC. Protein product: CASSYPLAVGIPQETQYF.

The CDR3 sequence is CASSLVAQSSGANVLTF. DNA of the CDR3: TGTGCCAGCAGCTTAGTAGCCCAGAGCTCTGGGGCCAACGTCCTGACTTTC. The genes are TRBV11-2 and TRBJ2-6; D gene unclear. The CDR3 has 17 amino acids. The V gene lost 1 base and the J gene lost 0 bases, with 10 bases spanning the gap. The germline V gene encodes CDR1 SGHAT and CDR2 FQNNGV.

This chain joins TRBV7-3 and TRBJ1-1; possible D gene TRBD1, 5 bases. This CDR3 region has 14 residues. Germline V gene data show CDR1 as SGHTA and CDR2 as FQGTGA. Trimming stripped 4 bases from V and 1 base from J, with 10 bases between. The CDR3 DNA sequence: TGTGCCAGCAGCTCCGGACACGGGAACACTGAAGCTTTCTTT. Translation: CASSSGHGNTEAFF.

This rearrangement joins TRBV9 to TRBJ2-7, with TRBD2 matching 8 bases. The V gene's germline CDR1 is SGDLS and CDR2 YYNGEE. V lost 0 bases and J lost 4; bases outside the gene matches: 3. The CDR3 sequence is 14 residues long. CDR3 protein: CASSVAGGRYEQYF. Written as DNA, the CDR3 is TGTGCCAGCAGCGTAGCGGGGGGGCGATACGAGCAGTACTTC.

This clone counts as medium-sized. CDR3 residues: CASSLHSSDTQYF. CDR3 nucleotides: TGTGCCAGTTCCTTACACAGTTCAGATACGCAGTATTTT. This chain connects TRBV28 to TRBJ2-3; D is uncertain. The CDR3 has 13 amino acids. Trimming took off 9 bases at V and 4 bases at J, with 14 bases between the two ends. The germline V gene encodes CDR1 MDHEN and CDR2 SYDVKM.

The V gene is TRBV29-1, the J gene TRBJ2-5; a weak D match, TRBD2 (5 bases). Per germline, CDR1 SQVTM and CDR2 ANQGSEA. The ends were cut back, 7 bases at V and 3 bases at J, with 12 bases in the middle. The CDR3 extends over 12 amino acids. The CDR3 region is CSGRTGEETQYF. In DNA form, the CDR3 reads TGCAGCGGAAGGACTGGCGAAGAGACCCAGTACTTC.

The chain carries TRBV7-9 and TRBJ2-6; D ambiguous. This CDR3 is built from 18 residues. CDR1 and CDR2 (germline): SEHNR, FQNEAQ (reference sequence). Trimming stripped 4 bases from V and 1 base from J, with 17 bases between. CDR3 coding DNA: TGTGCCAGCAGCTCCTCGACACCCAGCTCGTCTGGGGCCAACGTCCTGACTTTC. Protein: CASSSSTPSSSGANVLTF.

In its sample, this clone was seen a few times. The chain has TRBV3-1 (or the pseudogene TRBV3-2) and TRBJ2-1; the match to TRBD2 covers 14 bases. V shed 0 bases and J 9 bases; nucleotides not matched to a gene: 7. This CDR3 contains 17 residues. CDR1 and CDR2 from the germline V gene are LGHDT and YNNKEL (reference sequence). DNA for the CDR3: TGTGCCAGCAGCCAAGATCGCGGGACTAGCGGGAGACTTGAGCAGTTCTTC. It is translated as CASSQDRGTSGRLEQFF.

This chain uses TRBV15 with TRBJ1-5; D ambiguous. The V end was cut by 3 bases, the J end by 4 bases, with 13 bases between. There are 15 residues in the CDR3. Germline V gene lookup returns CDR1 LNHNV and CDR2 YYDKDF (reference sequence). The CDR3 sequence is CATSRRRDINQPQHF. CDR3 nucleotides: TGTGCCACCAGCAGGAGGAGAGATATTAATCAGCCCCAGCATTTT. The full variable domain, rest sourced from reference TRBV15 and TRBJ1-5, is DAMVIQNPRYQVTQFGKPVTLSCSQTLNHNVMYWYQQKSSQAPKLLFHYYDKDFNNEADTPDNFQSRRPNTSFCFLDIRSPGLGDTAMYLCATSRRRDINQPQHFGDGTRLSIL.

The chain has TRBV29-1 and TRBJ2-7; 16 bases agree with TRBD2. J gave up 4 bases and V 6 bases, and 6 bases lay outside the gene matches. CDR3 length: 15 residues. Germline CDR1 and CDR2: SQVTM and ANQGSEA. The CDR3: CSVYGTSGRVYEQYF. The CDR3, as DNA: TGCAGCGTATACGGGACTAGCGGGAGGGTATACGAGCAGTACTTC.

The genes are TRBV13 and TRBJ2-7; weak D call: TRBD1 (6 bases). There are 12 residues in the CDR3. The germline V gene encodes CDR1 PRHDT and CDR2 FYEKMQ (reference sequence). V shed 6 bases and J shed 6 bases, with 12 bases lying between them. CDR3 sequence reads: CASRAQGTEQYF. For the CDR3, the DNA is TGTGCCAGCAGAGCACAGGGAACCGAGCAGTACTTC.